This T cell receptor (beta chain) derives from a study of immune evolution from preneoplasia to lung adenocarcinoma. As for the study in general: HLA loss of heterozygosity: around 6.5% AIS, about 15% MIA, around 35% ADC, none AAH.

Per the germline V gene, CDR1 is KGHSH and CDR2 is LQKENI. V dropped 6 bases and J dropped 5 bases, with 18 bases sitting between them. The CDR3 loop spans 15 amino acids. Study-wide findings and caveats: Top clone frequencies peaked in normal lung, apparently declining through invasive adenocarcinoma. Normal lung had highest clonality; later lesions appeared denser, more diverse.

TCRdb's copy holds only in-frame clones and misses some; the assay was immunoSEQ multiplex PCR. The table includes approximately 8,800 clones, roughly 80% detected once. As for this clone: Its target is unknown. Other DNA sequences within the sample encode an identical CDR3.

This rearrangement joins TRBV18 to TRBJ2-3; D is tentatively TRBD1 or TRBD2 (6 bases each). This clonotype originated in a donor at least 70 years old with lung adenocarcinoma. The source material was FFPE minimally invasive lung adenocarcinoma tissue. The CDR3 DNA follows: TGTGCCAGCTCGCCAGAAGGGGGGCACAGAGATACGCAGTATTTT. This gives the protein CASSPEGGHRDTQYF.